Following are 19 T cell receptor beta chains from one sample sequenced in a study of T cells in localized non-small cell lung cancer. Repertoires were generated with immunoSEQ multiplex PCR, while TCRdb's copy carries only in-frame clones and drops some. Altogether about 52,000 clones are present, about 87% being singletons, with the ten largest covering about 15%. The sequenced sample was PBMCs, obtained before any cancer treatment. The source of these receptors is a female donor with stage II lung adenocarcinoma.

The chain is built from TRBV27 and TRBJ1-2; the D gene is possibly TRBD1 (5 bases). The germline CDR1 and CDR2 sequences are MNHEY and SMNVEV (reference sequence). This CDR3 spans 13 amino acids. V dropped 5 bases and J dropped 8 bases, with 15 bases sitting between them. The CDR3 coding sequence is TGTGCCAGCAGTGAAAGGGGCAAGGAGGGCTACACCTTC. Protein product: CASSERGKEGYTF.

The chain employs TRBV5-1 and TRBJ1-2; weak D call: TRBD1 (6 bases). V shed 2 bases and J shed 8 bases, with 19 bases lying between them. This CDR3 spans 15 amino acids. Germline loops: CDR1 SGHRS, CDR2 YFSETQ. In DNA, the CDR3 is TGCGCCAGCAGCTTCTCGGGGGCCCCACCGGACGGCTACACCTTC. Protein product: CASSFSGAPPDGYTF.

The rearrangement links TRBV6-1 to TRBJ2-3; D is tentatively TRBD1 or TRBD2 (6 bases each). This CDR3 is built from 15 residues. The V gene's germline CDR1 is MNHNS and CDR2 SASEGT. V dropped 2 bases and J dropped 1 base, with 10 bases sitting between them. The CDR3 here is CASSEIRGGTDTQYF. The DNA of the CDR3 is TGTGCCAGCAGTGAAATAAGGGGGGGCACAGATACGCAGTATTTT.

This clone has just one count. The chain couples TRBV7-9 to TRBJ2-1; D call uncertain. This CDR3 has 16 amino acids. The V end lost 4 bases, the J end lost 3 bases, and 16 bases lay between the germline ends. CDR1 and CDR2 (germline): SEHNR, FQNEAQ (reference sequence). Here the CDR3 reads CASSSGHSLLYNEQFF. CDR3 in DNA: TGTGCCAGCAGCTCGGGCCACAGCTTACTCTACAATGAGCAGTTCTTC.

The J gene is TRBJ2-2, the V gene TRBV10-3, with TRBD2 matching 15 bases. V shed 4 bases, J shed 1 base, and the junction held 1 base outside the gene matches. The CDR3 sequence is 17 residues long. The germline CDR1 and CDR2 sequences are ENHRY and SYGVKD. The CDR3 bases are TGTGCCATCAGTGCGGGACTAGCGGGGGGGAACACCGGGGAGCTGTTTTTT. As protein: CAISAGLAGGNTGELFF.

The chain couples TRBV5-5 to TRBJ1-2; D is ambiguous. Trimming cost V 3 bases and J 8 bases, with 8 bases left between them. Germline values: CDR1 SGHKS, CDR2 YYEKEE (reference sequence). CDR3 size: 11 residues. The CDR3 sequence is CASSSQVGYTF. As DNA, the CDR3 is TGTGCCAGCAGCTCCCAGGTAGGCTACACCTTC.

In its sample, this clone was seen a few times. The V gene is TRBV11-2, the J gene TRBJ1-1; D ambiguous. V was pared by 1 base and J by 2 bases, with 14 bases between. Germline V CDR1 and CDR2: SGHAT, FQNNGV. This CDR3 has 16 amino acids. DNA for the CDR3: TGTGCCAGCAGCTTAGTTTCCGGTAAACGTAACACTGAAGCTTTCTTT. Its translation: CASSLVSGKRNTEAFF. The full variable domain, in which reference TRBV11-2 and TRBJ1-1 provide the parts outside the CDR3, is EAGVAQSPRYKIIEKRQSVAFWCNPISGHATLYWYQQILGQGPKLLIQFQNNGVVDDSQLPKDRFSAERLKGVDSTLKIQPAKLEDSAVYLCASSLVSGKRNTEAFFGQGTRLTVV.

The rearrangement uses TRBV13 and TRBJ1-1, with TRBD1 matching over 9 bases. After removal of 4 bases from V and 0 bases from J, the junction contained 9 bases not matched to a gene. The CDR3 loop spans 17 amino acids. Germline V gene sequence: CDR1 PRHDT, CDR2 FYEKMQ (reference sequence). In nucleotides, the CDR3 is TGTGCCAGCAGCTCAAACTCCGGGACAGGGTTGAACACTGAAGCTTTCTTT. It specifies CASSSNSGTGLNTEAFF.

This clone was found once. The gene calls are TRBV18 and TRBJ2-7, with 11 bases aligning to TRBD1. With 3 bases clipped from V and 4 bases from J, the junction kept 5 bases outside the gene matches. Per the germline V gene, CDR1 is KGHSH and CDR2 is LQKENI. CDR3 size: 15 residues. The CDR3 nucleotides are TGTGCCAGCTCACCGACCGGGACAGGGGGGTACGAGCAGTACTTC. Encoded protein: CASSPTGTGGYEQYF.

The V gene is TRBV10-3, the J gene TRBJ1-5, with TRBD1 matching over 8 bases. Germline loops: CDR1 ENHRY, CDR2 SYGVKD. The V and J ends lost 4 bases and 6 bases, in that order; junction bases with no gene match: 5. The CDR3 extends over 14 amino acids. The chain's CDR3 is CAISGQGAPQPQHF. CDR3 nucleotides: TGTGCCATCAGTGGCCAGGGGGCGCCTCAGCCCCAGCATTTT.

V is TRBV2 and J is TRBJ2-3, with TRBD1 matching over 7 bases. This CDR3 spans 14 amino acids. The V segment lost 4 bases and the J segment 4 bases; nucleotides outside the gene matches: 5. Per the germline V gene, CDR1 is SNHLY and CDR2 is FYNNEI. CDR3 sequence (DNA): TGTGCCAGCAGTGTAGGGCAGGGGGCAGATACGCAGTATTTT. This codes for CASSVGQGADTQYF. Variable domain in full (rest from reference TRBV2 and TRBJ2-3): EPEVTQTPSHQVTQMGQEVILRCVPISNHLYFYWYRQILGQKVEFLVSFYNNEISEKSEIFDDQFSVERPDGSNFTLKIRSTKLEDSAMYFCASSVGQGADTQYFGPGTRLTVL.

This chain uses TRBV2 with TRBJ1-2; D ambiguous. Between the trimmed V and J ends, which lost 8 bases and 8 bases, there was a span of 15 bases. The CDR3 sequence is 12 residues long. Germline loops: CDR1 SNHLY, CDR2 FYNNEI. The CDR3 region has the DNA TGTGCCAGCGAAACCGGGAAAGGGGGCTACACCTTC. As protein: CASETGKGGYTF. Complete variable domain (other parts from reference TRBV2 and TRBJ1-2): EPEVTQTPSHQVTQMGQEVILRCVPISNHLYFYWYRQILGQKVEFLVSFYNNEISEKSEIFDDQFSVERPDGSNFTLKIRSTKLEDSAMYFCASETGKGGYTFGSGTRLTVV.

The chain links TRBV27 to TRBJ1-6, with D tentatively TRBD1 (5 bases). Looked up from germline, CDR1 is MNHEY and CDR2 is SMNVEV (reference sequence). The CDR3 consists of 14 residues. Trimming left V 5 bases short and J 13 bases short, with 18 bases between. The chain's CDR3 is CASSPSRGPSPLHF. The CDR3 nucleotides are TGTGCCAGCAGTCCATCCCGGGGCCCTTCTCCCCTCCACTTT.

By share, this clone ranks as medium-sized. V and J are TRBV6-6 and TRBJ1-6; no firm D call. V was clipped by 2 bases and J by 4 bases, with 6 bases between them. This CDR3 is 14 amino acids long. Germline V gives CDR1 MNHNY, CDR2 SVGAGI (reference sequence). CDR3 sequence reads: CASSYNPYNSPLHF. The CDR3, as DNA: TGTGCCAGCAGTTACAATCCTTATAATTCACCCCTCCACTTT.

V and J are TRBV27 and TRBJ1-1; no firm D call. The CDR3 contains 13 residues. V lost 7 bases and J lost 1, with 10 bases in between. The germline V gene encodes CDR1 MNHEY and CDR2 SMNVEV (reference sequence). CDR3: CASNDWGNTEAFF. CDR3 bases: TGTGCCAGCAACGACTGGGGGAACACTGAAGCTTTCTTT.

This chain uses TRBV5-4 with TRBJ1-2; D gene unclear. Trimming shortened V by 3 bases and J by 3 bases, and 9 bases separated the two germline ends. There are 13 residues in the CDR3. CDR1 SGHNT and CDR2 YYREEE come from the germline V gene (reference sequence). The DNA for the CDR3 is TGTGCCAGCAGCTCCGGTTTGGACTATGGCTACACCTTC. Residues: CASSSGLDYGYTF.

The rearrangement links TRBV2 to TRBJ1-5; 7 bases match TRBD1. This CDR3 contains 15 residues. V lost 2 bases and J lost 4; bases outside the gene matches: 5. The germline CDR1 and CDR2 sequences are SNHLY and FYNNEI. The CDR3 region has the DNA TGTGCCAGCAGTGAACCGGCAGGGGGGAATCAGCCCCAGCATTTT. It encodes CASSEPAGGNQPQHF.

CDR3 loop: CASSLAGGTVRNEQFF. The DNA for the CDR3 is TGTGCCAGCAGCTTAGCGGGAGGGACGGTTCGCAATGAGCAGTTCTTC. The V call is TRBV7-8, the J call TRBJ2-1; TRBD2 agrees at 7 bases. Germline lookup yields CDR1 SGHVS and CDR2 FQNEAQ. The V segment lost 0 bases and the J segment 6 bases; nucleotides outside the gene matches: 8. This CDR3 has 16 amino acids.

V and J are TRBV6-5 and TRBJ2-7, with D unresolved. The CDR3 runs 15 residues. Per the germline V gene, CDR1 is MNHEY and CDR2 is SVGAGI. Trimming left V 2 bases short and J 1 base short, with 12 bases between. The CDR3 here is CASSYSLDASYEQYF. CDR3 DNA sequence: TGTGCCAGCAGTTACAGTTTGGACGCTTCCTACGAGCAGTACTTC.